Ten or more counts support the clone carrying this TCR beta chain. Stated time point: newly diagnosed GD, antithyroid drugs for less than 3 months. Extracted RNA from PBMCs served as the source of the TCR library. The CDR3 is made up of 14 amino acids. Germline-derived CDR1 and CDR2 are WNHNN and SYGVQD (reference sequence). Trimming removed 0 bases from V and 6 bases from J, with 11 bases in between. This record comes from a study of regulatory T cells in long-lasting Graves disease. Arm-PCR of CDR3 regions and iRepertoire HTBI primers were used to build TCR beta libraries. In TCRdb, the multiplex PCR reads were re-called with MiXCR into one record per CDR3 protein. The sample includes around 500,000 distinct CDR3 sequences, 13% of them seen just once. The data were also submitted as part of a second study, on T cells in Graves' hyperthyroidism and ophthalmopathy. According to that study: Ophthalmopathy and stable hyperthyroidism were separated by a 13 V-J model.

The TCR sequence derives from a man aged 25-45 years with Graves disease. The V call is TRBV10-1, the J call TRBJ1-1; D is unresolved. The sequencing here drew on peripheral blood mononuclear cells (PBMCs), taken at new diagnosis, from a patient treated with antithyroid drugs. CDR3 sequence (DNA): TGCGCCAGCAGTGAGTCGACGTGGGCTCCTGAAGCTTTCTTT. Amino acids: CASSESTWAPEAFF.